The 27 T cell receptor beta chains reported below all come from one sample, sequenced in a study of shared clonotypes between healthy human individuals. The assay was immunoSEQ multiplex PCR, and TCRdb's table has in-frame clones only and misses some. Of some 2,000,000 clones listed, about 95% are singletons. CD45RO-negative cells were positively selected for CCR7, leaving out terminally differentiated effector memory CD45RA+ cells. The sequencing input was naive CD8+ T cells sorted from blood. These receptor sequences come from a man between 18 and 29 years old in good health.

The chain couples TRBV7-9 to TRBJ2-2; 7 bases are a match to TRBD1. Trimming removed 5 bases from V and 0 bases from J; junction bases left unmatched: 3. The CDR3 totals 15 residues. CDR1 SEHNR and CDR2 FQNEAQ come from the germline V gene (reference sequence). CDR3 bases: TGTGCCAGCAGCCTTACAGGGGCGAACACCGGGGAGCTGTTTTTT. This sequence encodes CASSLTGANTGELFF.

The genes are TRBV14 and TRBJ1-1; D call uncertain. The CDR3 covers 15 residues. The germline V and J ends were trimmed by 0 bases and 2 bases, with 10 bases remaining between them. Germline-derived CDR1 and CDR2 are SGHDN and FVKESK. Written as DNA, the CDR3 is TGTGCCAGCAGCCAAGATGGCGGCGTAAACACTGAAGCTTTCTTT. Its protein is CASSQDGGVNTEAFF.

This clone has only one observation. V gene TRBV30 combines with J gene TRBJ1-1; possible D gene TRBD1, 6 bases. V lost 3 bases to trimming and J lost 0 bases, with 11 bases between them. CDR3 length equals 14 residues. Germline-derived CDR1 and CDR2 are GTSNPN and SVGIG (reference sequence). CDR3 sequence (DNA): TGTGCCTGGAGACAGACAGGATTGAACACTGAAGCTTTCTTT. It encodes CAWRQTGLNTEAFF.

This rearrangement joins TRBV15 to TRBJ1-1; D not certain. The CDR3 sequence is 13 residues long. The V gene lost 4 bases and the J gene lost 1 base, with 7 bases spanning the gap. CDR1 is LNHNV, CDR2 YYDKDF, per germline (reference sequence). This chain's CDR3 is CATSTRQNTEAFF. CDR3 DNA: TGTGCCACCAGCACCCGACAGAACACTGAAGCTTTCTTT. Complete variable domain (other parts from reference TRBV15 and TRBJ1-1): DAMVIQNPRYQVTQFGKPVTLSCSQTLNHNVMYWYQQKSSQAPKLLFHYYDKDFNNEADTPDNFQSRRPNTSFCFLDIRSPGLGDTAMYLCATSTRQNTEAFFGQGTRLTVV.

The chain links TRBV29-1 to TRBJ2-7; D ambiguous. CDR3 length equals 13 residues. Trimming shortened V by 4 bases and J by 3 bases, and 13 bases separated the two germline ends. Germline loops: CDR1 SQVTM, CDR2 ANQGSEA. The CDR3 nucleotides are TGCAGCGTTGTCCATTGGCCGGTCTACGAGCAGTACTTC. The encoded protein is CSVVHWPVYEQYF.

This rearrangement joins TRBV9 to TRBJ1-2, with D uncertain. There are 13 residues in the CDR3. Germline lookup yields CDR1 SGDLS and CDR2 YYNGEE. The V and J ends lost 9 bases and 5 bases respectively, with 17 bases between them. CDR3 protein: CATTEESLYGYTF. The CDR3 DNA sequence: TGTGCCACCACAGAGGAGTCACTATATGGCTACACCTTC. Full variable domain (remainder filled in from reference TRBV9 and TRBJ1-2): DSGVTQTPKHLITATGQRVTLRCSPRSGDLSVYWYQQSLDQGLQFLIQYYNGEERAKGNILERFSAQQFPDLHSELNLSSLELGDSALYFCATTEESLYGYTFGSGTRLTVV.

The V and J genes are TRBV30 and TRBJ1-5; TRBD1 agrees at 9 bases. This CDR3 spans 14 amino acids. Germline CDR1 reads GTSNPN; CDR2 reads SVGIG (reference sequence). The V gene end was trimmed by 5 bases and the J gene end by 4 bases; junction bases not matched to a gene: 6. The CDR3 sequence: CAWYGTGINQPQHF. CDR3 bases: TGTGCCTGGTACGGGACAGGGATTAATCAGCCCCAGCATTTT.

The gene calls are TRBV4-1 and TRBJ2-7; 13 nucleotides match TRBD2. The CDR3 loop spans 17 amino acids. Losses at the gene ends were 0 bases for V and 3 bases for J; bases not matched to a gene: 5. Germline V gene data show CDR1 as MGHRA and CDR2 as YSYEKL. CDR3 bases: TGCGCCAGCAGCCAAGAAACGGGGACTAGCGGGATCTACGAGCAGTACTTC. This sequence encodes CASSQETGTSGIYEQYF.

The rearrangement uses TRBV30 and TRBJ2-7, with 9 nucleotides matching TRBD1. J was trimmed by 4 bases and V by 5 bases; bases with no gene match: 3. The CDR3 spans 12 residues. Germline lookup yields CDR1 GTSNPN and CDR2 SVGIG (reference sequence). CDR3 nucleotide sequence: TGTGCCTGGTTGACAGGGGGGTACGAGCAGTACTTC. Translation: CAWLTGGYEQYF.

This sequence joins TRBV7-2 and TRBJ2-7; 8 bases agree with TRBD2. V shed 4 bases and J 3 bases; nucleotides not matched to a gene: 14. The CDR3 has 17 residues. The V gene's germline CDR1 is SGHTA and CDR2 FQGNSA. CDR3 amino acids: CASSSSGTRPLIYEQYF. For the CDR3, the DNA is TGTGCCAGCAGCTCCAGCGGGACTAGGCCCCTAATCTACGAGCAGTACTTC.

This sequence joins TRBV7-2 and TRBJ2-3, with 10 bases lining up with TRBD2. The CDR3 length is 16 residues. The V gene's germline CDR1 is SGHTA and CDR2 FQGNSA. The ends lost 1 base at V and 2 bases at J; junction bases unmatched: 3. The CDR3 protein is CASSLGGLALTDTQYF. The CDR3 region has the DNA TGTGCCAGCAGCTTAGGGGGACTAGCGCTCACAGATACGCAGTATTTT.

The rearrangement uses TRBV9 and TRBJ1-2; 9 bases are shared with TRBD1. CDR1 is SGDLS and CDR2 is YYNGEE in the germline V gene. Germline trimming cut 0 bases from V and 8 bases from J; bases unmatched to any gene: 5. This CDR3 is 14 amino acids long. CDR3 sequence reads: CASSVGDRVHGYTF. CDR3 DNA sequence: TGTGCCAGCAGCGTAGGGGACAGGGTTCACGGCTACACCTTC.

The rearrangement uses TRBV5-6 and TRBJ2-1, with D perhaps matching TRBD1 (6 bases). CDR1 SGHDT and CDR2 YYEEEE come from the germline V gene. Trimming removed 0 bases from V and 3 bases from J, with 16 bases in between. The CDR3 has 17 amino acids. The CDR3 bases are TGTGCCAGCAGCTTGGATGTGGGGGCGGCCAACTACAATGAGCAGTTCTTC. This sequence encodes CASSLDVGAANYNEQFF.

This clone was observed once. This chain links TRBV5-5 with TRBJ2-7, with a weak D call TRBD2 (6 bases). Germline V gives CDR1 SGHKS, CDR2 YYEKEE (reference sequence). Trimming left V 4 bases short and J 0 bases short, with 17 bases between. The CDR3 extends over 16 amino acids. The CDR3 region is CASSLSGLPGSYEQYF. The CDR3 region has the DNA TGTGCCAGCAGCCTCTCGGGACTTCCAGGCTCCTACGAGCAGTACTTC.

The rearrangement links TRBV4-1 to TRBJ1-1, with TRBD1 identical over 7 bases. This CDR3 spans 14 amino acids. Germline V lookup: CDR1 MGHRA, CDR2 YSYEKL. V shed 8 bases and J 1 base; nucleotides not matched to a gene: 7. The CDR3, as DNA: TGCGCCAGCGCCCTGGGGACAGAGAACACTGAAGCTTTCTTT. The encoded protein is CASALGTENTEAFF.

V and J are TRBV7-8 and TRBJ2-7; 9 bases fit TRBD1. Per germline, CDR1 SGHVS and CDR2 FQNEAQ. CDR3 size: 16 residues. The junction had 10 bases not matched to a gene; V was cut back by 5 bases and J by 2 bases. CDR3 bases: TGTGCCAGCAGCATACCGCCCGGGACAGGGACCTACGAGCAGTACTTC. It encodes CASSIPPGTGTYEQYF.

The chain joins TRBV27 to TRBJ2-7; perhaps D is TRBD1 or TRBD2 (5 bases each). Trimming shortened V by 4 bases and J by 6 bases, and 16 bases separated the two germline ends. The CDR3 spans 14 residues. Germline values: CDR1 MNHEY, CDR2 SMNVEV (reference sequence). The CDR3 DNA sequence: TGTGCCAGCAGTTCCGGGGCCTTTAGGGGCGAGCAGTACTTC. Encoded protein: CASSSGAFRGEQYF.

CDR3 loop: CASSIGGTGLTYEQYF. CDR3 DNA sequence: TGTGCCAGTAGTATAGGGGGGACAGGGCTCACCTACGAGCAGTACTTC. This chain connects TRBV19 to TRBJ2-7, with 9 bases lining up with TRBD1. The CDR3 contains 16 residues. CDR1 is LNHDA, CDR2 SQIVND, per germline (reference sequence). V dropped 1 base and J dropped 2; count of bases not matched to a gene: 6.

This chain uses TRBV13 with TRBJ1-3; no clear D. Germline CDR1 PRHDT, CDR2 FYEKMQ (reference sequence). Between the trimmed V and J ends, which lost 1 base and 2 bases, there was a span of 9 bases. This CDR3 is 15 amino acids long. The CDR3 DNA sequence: TGTGCCAGCAGCTTAGAGGGCCAGGCTGGAAACACCATATATTTT. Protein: CASSLEGQAGNTIYF.

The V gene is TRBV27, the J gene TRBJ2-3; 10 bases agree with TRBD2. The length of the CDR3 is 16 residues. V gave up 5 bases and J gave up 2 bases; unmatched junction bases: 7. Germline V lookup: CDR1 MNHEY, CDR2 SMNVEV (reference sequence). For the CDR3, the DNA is TGTGCCAGCAGTCCATTAGCGGGAGGATCCACAGATACGCAGTATTTT. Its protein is CASSPLAGGSTDTQYF.

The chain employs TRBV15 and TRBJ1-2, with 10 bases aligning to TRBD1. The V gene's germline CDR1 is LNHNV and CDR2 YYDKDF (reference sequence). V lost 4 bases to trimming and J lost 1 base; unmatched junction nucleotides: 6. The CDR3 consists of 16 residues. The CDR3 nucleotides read TGTGCCACCAGCATAGGGACAGGGGTTAATAACTATGGCTACACCTTC. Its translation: CATSIGTGVNNYGYTF.

CDR3 coding DNA: TGTGCCACCTACAGGAACACCGGGGAGCTGTTTTTT. Amino acids: CATYRNTGELFF. The chain recombines TRBV10-3 with TRBJ2-2, with unresolved D. Germline V gene data show CDR1 as ENHRY and CDR2 as SYGVKD. The CDR3 loop spans 12 amino acids. V was shortened by 10 bases and J by 1 base, with 7 bases between the two germline ends.

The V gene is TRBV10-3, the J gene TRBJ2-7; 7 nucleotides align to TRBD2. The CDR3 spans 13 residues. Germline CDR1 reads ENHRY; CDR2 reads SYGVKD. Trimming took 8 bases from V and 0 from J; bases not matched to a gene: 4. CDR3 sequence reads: CAIGIAGSYEQYF. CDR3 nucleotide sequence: TGTGCCATCGGAATAGCGGGCTCCTACGAGCAGTACTTC.

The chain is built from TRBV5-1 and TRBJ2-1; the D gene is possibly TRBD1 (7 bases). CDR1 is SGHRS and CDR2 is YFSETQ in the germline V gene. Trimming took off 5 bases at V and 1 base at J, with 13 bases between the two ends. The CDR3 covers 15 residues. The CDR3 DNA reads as TGCGCCAGCAGGGGAGGACAGGTTTCCTACAATGAGCAGTTCTTC. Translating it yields CASRGGQVSYNEQFF.

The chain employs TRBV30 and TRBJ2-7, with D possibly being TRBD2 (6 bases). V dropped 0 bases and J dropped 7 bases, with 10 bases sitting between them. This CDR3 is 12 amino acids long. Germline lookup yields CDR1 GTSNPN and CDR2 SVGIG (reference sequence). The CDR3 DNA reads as TGTGCCTGGAGTGTAGCGGGCGAGGAGCAGTACTTC. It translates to CAWSVAGEEQYF. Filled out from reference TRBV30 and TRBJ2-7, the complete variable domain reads SQTIHQWPATLVQPVGSPLSLECTVEGTSNPNLYWYRQAAGRGLQLLFYSVGIGQISSEVPQNLSASRPQDRQFILSSKKLLLSDSGFYLCAWSVAGEEQYFGPGTRLTVT.

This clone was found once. The CDR3, as DNA: TGCGCCAGCAGTGAGGATTCTAGCGGGGGGACAGATACGCAGTATTTT. This encodes CASSEDSSGGTDTQYF. The gene calls are TRBV10-1 and TRBJ2-3; 11 nucleotides match TRBD2. J was trimmed by 3 bases and V by 2 bases; bases with no gene match: 4. From germline, CDR1 is WNHNN and CDR2 SYGVQD (reference sequence). The CDR3 spans 16 residues.

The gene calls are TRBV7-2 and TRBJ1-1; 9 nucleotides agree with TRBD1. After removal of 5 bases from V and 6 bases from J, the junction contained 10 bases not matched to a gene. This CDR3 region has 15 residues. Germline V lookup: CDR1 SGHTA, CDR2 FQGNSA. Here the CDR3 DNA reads TGTGCCAGCAGCCATCCGACAGGGGGAACAGCTGAAGCTTTCTTT. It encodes CASSHPTGGTAEAFF.